These T cell receptor beta chains were read from a single sample in a study of CD4+ T cells in melanoma. Measured with immunoSEQ multiplex PCR; TCRdb has only the in-frame clones, and not every one. The table shows about 120,000 clones, with around 92% occurring only once. Sequencing input: peripheral blood. The receptors come from a human donor with melanoma. CDR3s include the opening cysteine and the closing phenylalanine or tryptophan. D genes are given only for firm matches.

d_call v_call cdr3_aa
TRBD2 TRBV2 CASTVTSGGQETQYF
. TRBV11-2 CAIQPEIGGELFF
TRBD2 TRBV5-1 CASSWYSGMDSYEQYF
TRBD2 TRBV6-1 CASILSGGDSYEQYF
. TRBV30 CAWSVSRDEQFF
. TRBV5-4 CASSHDRNTEAFF
. TRBV4-3 CASSQDAAGGGDQPQHF
TRBD1 TRBV28 CASSTTGASSYEQYF
. TRBV19 CASSTLGSGAGGYEQYF
TRBD2 TRBV7-2 CASSLTLAGGPYEQYF
TRBD2 TRBV5-1 CASSLDLAAGETQYF